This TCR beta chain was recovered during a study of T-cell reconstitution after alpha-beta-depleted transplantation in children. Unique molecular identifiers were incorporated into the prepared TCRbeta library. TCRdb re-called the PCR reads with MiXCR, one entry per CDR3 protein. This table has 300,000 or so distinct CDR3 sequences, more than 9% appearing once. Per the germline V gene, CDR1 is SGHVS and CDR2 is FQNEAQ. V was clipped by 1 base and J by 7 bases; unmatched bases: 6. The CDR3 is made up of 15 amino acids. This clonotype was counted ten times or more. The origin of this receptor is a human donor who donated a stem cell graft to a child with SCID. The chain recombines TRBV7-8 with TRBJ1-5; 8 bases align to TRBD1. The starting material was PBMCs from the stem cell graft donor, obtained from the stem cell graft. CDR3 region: CASSLVGQAWQPQHF. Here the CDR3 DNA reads TGTGCCAGCAGCTTAGTGGGACAGGCGTGGCAGCCCCAGCATTTT. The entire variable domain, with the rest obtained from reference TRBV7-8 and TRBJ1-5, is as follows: GAGVSQSPRYKVAKRGQDVALRCDPISGHVSLFWYQQALGQGPEFLTYFQNEAQLDKSGLPSDRFFAERPEGSVSTLKIQRTQQEDSAVYLCASSLVGQAWQPQHFGDGTRLSIL.